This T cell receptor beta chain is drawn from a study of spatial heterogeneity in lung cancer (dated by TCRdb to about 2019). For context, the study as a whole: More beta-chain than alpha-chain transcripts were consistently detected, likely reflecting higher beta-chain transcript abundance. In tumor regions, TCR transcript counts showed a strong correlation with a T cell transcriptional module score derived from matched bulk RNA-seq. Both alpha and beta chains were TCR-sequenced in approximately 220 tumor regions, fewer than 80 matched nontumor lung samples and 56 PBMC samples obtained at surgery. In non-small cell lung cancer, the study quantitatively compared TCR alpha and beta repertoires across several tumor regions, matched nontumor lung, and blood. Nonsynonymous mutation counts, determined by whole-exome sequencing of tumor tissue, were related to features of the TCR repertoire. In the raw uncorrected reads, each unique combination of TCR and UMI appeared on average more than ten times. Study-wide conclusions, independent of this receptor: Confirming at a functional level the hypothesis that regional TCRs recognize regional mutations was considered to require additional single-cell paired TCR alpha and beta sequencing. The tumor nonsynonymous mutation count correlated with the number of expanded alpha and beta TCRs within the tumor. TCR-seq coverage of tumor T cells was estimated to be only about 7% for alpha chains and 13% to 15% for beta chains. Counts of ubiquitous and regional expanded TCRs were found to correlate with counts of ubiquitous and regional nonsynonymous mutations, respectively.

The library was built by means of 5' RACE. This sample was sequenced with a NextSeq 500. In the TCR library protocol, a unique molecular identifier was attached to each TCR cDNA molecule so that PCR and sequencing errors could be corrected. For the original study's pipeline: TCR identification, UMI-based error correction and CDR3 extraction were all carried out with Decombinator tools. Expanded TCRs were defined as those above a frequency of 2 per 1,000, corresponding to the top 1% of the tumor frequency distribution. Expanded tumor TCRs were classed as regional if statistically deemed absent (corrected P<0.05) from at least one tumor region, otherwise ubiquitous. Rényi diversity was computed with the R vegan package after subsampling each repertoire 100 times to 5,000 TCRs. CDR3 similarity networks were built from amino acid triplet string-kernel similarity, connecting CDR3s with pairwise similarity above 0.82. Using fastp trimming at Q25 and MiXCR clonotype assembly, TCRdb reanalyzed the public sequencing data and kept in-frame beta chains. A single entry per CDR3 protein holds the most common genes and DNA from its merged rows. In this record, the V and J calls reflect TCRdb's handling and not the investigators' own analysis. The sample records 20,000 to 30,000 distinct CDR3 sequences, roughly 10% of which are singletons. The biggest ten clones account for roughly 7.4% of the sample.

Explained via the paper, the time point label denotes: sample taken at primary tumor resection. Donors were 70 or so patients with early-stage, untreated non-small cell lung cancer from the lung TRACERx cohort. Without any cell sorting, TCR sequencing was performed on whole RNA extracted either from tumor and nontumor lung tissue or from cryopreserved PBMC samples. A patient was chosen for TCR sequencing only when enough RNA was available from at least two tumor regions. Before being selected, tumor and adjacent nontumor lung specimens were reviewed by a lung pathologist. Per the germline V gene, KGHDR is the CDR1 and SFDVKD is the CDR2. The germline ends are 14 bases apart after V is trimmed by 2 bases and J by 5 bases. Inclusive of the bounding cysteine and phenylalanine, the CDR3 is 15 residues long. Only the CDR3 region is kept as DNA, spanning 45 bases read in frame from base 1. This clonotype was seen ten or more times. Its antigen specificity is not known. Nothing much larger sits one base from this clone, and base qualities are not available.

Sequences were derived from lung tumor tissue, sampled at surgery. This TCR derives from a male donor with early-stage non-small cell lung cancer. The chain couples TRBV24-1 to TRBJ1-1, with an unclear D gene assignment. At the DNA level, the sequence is TGTGCCACCAGTGATTCATCAAGAGGATGGACTGAAGCTTTCTTT. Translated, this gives CATSDSSRGWTEAFF.